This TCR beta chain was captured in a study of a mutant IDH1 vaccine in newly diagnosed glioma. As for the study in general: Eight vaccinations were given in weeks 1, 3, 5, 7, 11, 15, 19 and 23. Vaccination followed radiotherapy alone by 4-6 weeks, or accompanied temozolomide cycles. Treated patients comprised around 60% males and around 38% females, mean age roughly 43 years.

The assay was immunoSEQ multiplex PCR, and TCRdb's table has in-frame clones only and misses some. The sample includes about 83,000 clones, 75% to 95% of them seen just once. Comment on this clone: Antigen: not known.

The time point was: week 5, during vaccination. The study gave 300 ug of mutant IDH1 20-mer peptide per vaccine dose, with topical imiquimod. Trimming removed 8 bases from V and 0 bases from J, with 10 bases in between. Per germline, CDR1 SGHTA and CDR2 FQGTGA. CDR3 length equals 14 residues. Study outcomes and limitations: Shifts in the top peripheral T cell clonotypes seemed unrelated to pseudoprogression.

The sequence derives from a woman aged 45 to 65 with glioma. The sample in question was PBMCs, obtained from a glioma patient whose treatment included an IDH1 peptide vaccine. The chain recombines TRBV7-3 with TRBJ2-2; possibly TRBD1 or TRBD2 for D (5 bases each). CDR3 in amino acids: CASRDPSNTGELFF. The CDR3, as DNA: TGTGCCAGCCGGGACCCCTCGAACACCGGGGAGCTGTTTTTT.